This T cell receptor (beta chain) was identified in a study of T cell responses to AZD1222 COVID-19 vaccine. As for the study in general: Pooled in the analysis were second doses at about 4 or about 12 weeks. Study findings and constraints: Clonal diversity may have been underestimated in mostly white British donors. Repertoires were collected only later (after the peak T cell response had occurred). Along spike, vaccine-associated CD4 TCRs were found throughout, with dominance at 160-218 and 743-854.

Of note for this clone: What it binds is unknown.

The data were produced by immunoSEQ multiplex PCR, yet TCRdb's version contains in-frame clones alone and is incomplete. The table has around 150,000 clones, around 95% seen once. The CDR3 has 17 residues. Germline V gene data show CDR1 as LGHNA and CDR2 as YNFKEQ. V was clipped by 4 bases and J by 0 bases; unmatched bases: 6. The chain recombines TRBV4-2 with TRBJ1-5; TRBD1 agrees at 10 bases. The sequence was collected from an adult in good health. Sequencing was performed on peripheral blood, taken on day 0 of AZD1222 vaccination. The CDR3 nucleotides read TGTGCCAGCAGCCCCCGGGACAGGGGTAATAGCAATCAGCCCCAGCATTTT. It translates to CASSPRDRGNSNQPQHF.